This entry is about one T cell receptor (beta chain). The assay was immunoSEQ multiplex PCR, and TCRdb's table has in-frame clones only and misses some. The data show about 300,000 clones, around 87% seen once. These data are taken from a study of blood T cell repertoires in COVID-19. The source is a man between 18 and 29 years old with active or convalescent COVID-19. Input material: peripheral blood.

CDR3 bases: TGTGCCTGTTGGACAACATACGAGCAGTACTTC. Its protein is CACWTTYEQYF. This chain connects TRBV30 to TRBJ2-7, with D perhaps matching TRBD1 (5 bases). Germline CDR1 reads GTSNPN; CDR2 reads SVGIG (reference sequence). Trimming took 6 bases from V and 4 from J, leaving 10 bases between them. This CDR3 contains 11 residues. The whole variable domain, remainder taken from reference TRBV30 and TRBJ2-7, is SQTIHQWPATLVQPVGSPLSLECTVEGTSNPNLYWYRQAAGRGLQLLFYSVGIGQISSEVPQNLSASRPQDRQFILSSKKLLLSDSGFYLCACWTTYEQYFGPGTRLTVT.